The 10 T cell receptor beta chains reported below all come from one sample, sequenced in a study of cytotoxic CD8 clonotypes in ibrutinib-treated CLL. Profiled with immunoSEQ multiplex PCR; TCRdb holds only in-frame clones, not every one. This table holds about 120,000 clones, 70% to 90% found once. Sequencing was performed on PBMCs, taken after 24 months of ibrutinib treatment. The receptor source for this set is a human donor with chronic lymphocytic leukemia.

The CDR3 DNA follows: TGCGCCAGCAGCCCCCCGGGCCGACGGTGGGAAAAACTGTTTTTT. Protein: CASSPPGRRWEKLFF. The genes are TRBV4-1 and TRBJ1-4; no reliable D call. Germline assignment: CDR1 MGHRA and CDR2 YSYEKL. CDR3 length equals 15 residues. V was clipped by 4 bases and J by 8 bases, with 17 bases between them.

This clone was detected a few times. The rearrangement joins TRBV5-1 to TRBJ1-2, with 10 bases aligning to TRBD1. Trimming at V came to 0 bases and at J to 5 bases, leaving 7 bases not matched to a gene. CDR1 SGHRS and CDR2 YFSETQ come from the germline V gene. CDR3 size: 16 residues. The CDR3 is CASSLGQGARNYGYTF. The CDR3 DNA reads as TGCGCCAGCAGCTTGGGACAGGGGGCGCGAAATTATGGCTACACCTTC.

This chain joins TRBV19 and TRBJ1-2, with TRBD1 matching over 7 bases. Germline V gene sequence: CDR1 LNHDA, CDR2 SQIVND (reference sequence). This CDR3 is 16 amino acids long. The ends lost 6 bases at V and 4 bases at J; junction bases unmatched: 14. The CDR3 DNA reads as TGTGCCAGTAGGTTCGCGTCGGCAGGGGGAATCTATGGCTACACCTTC. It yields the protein CASRFASAGGIYGYTF.

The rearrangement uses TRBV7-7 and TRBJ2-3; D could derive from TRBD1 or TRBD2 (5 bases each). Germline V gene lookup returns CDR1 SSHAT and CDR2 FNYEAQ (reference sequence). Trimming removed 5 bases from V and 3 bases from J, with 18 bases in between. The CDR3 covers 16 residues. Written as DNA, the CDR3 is TGTGCCAGCAGCCGCCGGACGGCGAGGGGAACAGATACGCAGTATTTT. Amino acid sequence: CASSRRTARGTDTQYF.

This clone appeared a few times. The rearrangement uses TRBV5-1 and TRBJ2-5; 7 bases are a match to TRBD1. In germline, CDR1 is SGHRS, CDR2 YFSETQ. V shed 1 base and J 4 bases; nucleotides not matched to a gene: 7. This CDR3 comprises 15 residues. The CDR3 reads CASSLRDSQRETQYF. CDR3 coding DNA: TGCGCCAGCAGCTTGCGGGACAGCCAGAGAGAGACCCAGTACTTC.

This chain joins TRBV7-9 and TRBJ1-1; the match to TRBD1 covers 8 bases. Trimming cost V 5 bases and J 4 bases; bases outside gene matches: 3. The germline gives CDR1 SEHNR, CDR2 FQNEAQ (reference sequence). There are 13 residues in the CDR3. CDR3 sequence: CASSQQGGTEAFF. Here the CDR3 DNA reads TGTGCCAGCAGCCAACAGGGGGGCACTGAAGCTTTCTTT.

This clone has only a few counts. This chain's CDR3 is CASSQIYSNSPLHF. The CDR3 region has the DNA TGCGCCAGCAGCCAAATATATTCTAATTCACCCCTCCACTTT. V gene TRBV4-3 combines with J gene TRBJ1-6; D is ambiguous. The ends were cut back, 2 bases at V and 6 bases at J, with 8 bases in the middle. The CDR3 loop spans 14 amino acids. Germline V lookup: CDR1 LGHNA, CDR2 YSLEER.

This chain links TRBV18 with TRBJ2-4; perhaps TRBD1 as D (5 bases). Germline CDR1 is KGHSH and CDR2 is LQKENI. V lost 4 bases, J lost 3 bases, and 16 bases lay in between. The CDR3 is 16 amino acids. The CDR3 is CASSRQGEFVKNIQYF. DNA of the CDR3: TGTGCCAGCTCACGACAAGGGGAATTTGTCAAAAACATTCAGTACTTC. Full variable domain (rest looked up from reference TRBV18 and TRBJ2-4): NAGVMQNPRHLVRRRGQEARLRCSPMKGHSHVYWYRQLPEEGLKFMVYLQKENIIDESGMPKERFSAEFPKEGPSILRIQQVVRGDSAAYFCASSRQGEFVKNIQYFGAGTRLSVL.

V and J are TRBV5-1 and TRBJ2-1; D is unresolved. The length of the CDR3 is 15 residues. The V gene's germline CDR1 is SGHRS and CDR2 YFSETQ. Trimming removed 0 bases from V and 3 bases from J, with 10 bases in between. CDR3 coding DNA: TGCGCCAGCAGCTTGGAGAGCGCACACTACAATGAGCAGTTCTTC. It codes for CASSLESAHYNEQFF. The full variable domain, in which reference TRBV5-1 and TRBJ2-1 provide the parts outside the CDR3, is KAGVTQTPRYLIKTRGQQVTLSCSPISGHRSVSWYQQTPGQGLQFLFEYFSETQRNKGNFPGRFSGRQFSNSRSEMNVSTLELGDSALYLCASSLESAHYNEQFFGPGTRLTVL.

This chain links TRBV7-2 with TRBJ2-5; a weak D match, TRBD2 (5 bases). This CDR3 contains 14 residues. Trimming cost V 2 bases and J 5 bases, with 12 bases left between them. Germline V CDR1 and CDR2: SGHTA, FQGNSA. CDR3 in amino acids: CASSLWMGGETQYF. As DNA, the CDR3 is TGTGCCAGCAGCTTATGGATGGGCGGGGAGACCCAGTACTTC.